What follows are 19 T cell receptor beta chains derived from one specimen sequenced in a study of identical twins. One entry per CDR3 protein results from TCRdb running MiXCR on the 5' RACE reads. The repertoire consists of approximately 250,000 distinct CDR3 sequences, with 5.5% to 7.5% occurring once and the leading ten covering roughly 15%. The same sample was also used in a study of T cells expressing NK-cell markers.

The sequenced material came from CD8+ T cells sorted from blood. These receptor sequences come from a woman aged 18-29 years in good health.

This sequence joins TRBV7-9 and TRBJ2-2, with TRBD1 identical over 7 bases. The V gene end was trimmed by 4 bases and the J gene end by 3 bases; junction bases not matched to a gene: 5. Germline-derived CDR1 and CDR2 are SEHNR and FQNEAQ (reference sequence). The CDR3 has 15 amino acids. In DNA form, the CDR3 reads TGTGCCAGCAGCTCTGACAGGGCGGACACCGGGGAGCTGTTTTTT. It codes for CASSSDRADTGELFF.

This clonotype was detected ten times or more. The V gene is TRBV27, the J gene TRBJ2-2; a possible D gene is TRBD1 (6 bases). Per germline, CDR1 MNHEY and CDR2 SMNVEV (reference sequence). Trimming removed 6 bases from V and 0 bases from J, with 8 bases in between. The CDR3 covers 14 residues. CDR3 in DNA: TGTGCCAGCAGGGCAGGGGCGAACACCGGGGAGCTGTTTTTT. It is translated as CASRAGANTGELFF.

This clonotype turned up a few times. CDR3 nucleotide sequence: TGTGCCAGCAGCGTAGGGGGAGGCGAGCAGTACTTC. As protein: CASSVGGGEQYF. The V call is TRBV12-3 or TRBV12-4, the J call TRBJ2-7; D could derive from TRBD1 or TRBD2 (6 bases each). Trimming left V 6 bases short and J 6 bases short, with 12 bases between. The CDR3 covers 12 residues.

This clonotype was recorded many times. The chain uses TRBV3-1 and TRBJ2-2, with D unresolved. The germline V gene has CDR1 LGHDT and CDR2 YNNKEL (reference sequence). The V end was cut by 4 bases, the J end by 0 bases, with 12 bases between. This CDR3 has 16 amino acids. CDR3 sequence: CASSPLGQANTGELFF. The CDR3 nucleotides are TGTGCCAGCAGCCCATTAGGCCAGGCGAACACCGGGGAGCTGTTTTTT.

This clonotype was seen at least ten times. The chain joins TRBV29-1 to TRBJ2-5; D is possibly TRBD1 (6 bases). Germline V gene lookup returns CDR1 SQVTM and CDR2 ANQGSEA. V was clipped by 4 bases and J by 3 bases, with 12 bases between them. The CDR3 is 13 residues long. This chain's CDR3 is CSVVGSGEETQYF. CDR3 DNA sequence: TGCAGCGTTGTGGGGTCAGGGGAAGAGACCCAGTACTTC.

This chain links TRBV27 with TRBJ1-1; TRBD1 might be the D (5 bases). Germline-derived CDR1 and CDR2 are MNHEY and SMNVEV (reference sequence). V was trimmed by 2 bases and J by 7 bases, leaving 8 bases between them. The CDR3 is 12 residues long. CDR3 sequence reads: CASSLLGGEAFF. The CDR3 DNA is TGTGCCAGCAGTTTACTCGGGGGTGAAGCTTTCTTT.

V and J are TRBV6-1 and TRBJ2-3, with unresolved D. V lost 8 bases to trimming and J lost 2 bases, with 11 bases between them. The CDR3 extends over 13 amino acids. Germline CDR1 is MNHNS and CDR2 is SASEGT. The CDR3 nucleotides read TGTGCCAGCGATCCGCGGATCACAGATACGCAGTATTTT. It codes for CASDPRITDTQYF.

This clonotype was picked up a small number of times. The rearrangement uses TRBV4-1 and TRBJ1-1, with D hard to call. The V and J ends lost 1 base and 0 bases respectively, with 3 bases between them. This CDR3 comprises 13 residues. Germline values: CDR1 MGHRA, CDR2 YSYEKL. CDR3 nucleotides: TGCGCCAGCAGCCAAGCAATGAACACTGAAGCTTTCTTT. It encodes CASSQAMNTEAFF.

This clonotype showed up just a few times. This chain links TRBV5-6 with TRBJ2-7, with unresolved D. CDR3 length: 13 residues. Germline assignment: CDR1 SGHDT and CDR2 YYEEEE. The V end was cut by 2 bases, the J end by 3 bases, with 9 bases between. The CDR3 nucleotides read TGTGCCAGCAGCTTTGGATCTGTCTACGAGCAGTACTTC. Translated, it gives CASSFGSVYEQYF.

This rearrangement joins TRBV7-6 to TRBJ2-7; possible D gene TRBD1, 6 bases. The CDR3 is 17 residues long. V lost 5 bases and J lost 3, with 23 bases in between. Germline V CDR1 and CDR2: SGHVS, FNYEAQ. The chain's CDR3 is CASSAQEGARGIYEQYF. CDR3 nucleotide sequence: TGTGCCAGCAGCGCCCAGGAAGGGGCCAGGGGAATCTACGAGCAGTACTTC.

In the case of this clonotype: A much larger clone differs from this one at a single base, so this may be a read error. The chain uses TRBV12-3 or TRBV12-4 and TRBJ2-3; D might be TRBD2 (7 bases). CDR3 length equals 12 residues. V dropped 7 bases and J dropped 5 bases, with 10 bases sitting between them. The CDR3 nucleotides are TGTGCCAGCATAAGGGGGGGAGATACGCAGTATTTT. Protein sequence: CASIRGGDTQYF.

This clonotype has only a few counts. The chain is built from TRBV7-6 and TRBJ2-7, with D possibly being TRBD2 (6 bases). The CDR3 is 15 amino acids. Trimming cost V 3 bases and J 3 bases, with 15 bases left between them. The germline gives CDR1 SGHVS, CDR2 FNYEAQ. The CDR3 nucleotides read TGTGCCAGCAGCTTCGGGGGAAGTCGTGTCTACGAGCAGTACTTC. Amino acid sequence: CASSFGGSRVYEQYF.

In its sample, this clonotype was seen a few times. The J gene is TRBJ2-7, the V gene TRBV27; 8 nucleotides line up with TRBD1. The CDR3 runs 16 residues. V lost 0 bases, J lost 3 bases, and 7 bases stayed unmatched. Germline values: CDR1 MNHEY, CDR2 SMNVEV (reference sequence). The CDR3 region is CASSLSAGGKDYEQYF. The CDR3 region has the DNA TGTGCCAGCAGTTTATCGGCAGGGGGCAAGGACTACGAGCAGTACTTC.

This clonotype was counted only a few times. The chain couples TRBV27 to TRBJ2-2; the D is unclear. CDR1 is MNHEY and CDR2 is SMNVEV in the germline V gene (reference sequence). Trimming removed 5 bases from V and 6 bases from J, with 7 bases in between. The CDR3 sequence is 12 residues long. The CDR3, as DNA: TGTGCCAGCAGTATTCTCGCCGGGGAGCTGTTTTTT. Protein product: CASSILAGELFF.

For the CDR3, the DNA is TGTGCCAGCAGCCCACCTGGGGCCCTCCCCTACAATGAGCAGTTCTTC. This gives the protein CASSPPGALPYNEQFF. V usage is TRBV9 and J usage is TRBJ2-1; the D gene is possibly TRBD1 (5 bases). This CDR3 has 16 amino acids. Per the germline V gene, CDR1 is SGDLS and CDR2 is YYNGEE. V lost 4 bases and J lost 2, with 16 bases in between.

This clonotype was found many times. The V and J genes are TRBV5-6 and TRBJ2-7; D remains ambiguous. This CDR3 is 13 amino acids long. Trimming shortened V by 0 bases and J by 3 bases, and 7 bases separated the two germline ends. Per the germline V gene, CDR1 is SGHDT and CDR2 is YYEEEE. CDR3 sequence (DNA): TGTGCCAGCAGCTTGGGGGCCGACTACGAGCAGTACTTC. Encoded protein: CASSLGADYEQYF.

As for this clonotype: This may arise from a read error, as a much more abundant clone is one base away. V is TRBV5-1 and J is TRBJ2-1; TRBD2 might be the D (6 bases). The CDR3 consists of 16 residues. Germline V gene sequence: CDR1 SGHRS, CDR2 YFSETQ. CDR3 amino acids: CASSFPDGSSYNKQFF. The CDR3 DNA reads as TGCGCCAGCAGCTTCCCGGACGGGAGCTCCTACAATAAGCAGTTCTTC.

This clonotype was seen a handful of times. This sequence joins TRBV27 and TRBJ2-7, with TRBD2 identical over 10 bases. The V segment lost 1 base and the J segment 3 bases; nucleotides outside the gene matches: 6. In germline, CDR1 is MNHEY, CDR2 SMNVEV (reference sequence). The CDR3 has 16 amino acids. The CDR3 DNA sequence: TGTGCCAGCAGTTTATTATTTACTAGCGGGATCTACGAGCAGTACTTC. This gives the protein CASSLLFTSGIYEQYF.

The V gene is TRBV2, the J gene TRBJ1-2; 7 positions agree with TRBD1. Germline V gene sequence: CDR1 SNHLY, CDR2 FYNNEI. The CDR3 consists of 12 residues. Germline trimming cut 7 bases from V and 5 bases from J; bases unmatched to any gene: 4. CDR3 nucleotides: TGTGCCAGCAAGGGGACAGTTTATGGCTACACCTTC. It codes for CASKGTVYGYTF.